One sample yielded the 13 T cell receptor beta chains listed below, sequenced in a study of cytomegalovirus exposure and HLA in healthy donors. 60 Vbeta and 13 Jbeta primers were used in PCR. This table comes from immunoSEQ multiplex PCR, and its TCRdb copy is limited to in-frame clones, with some not included. The ten most abundant clones cover roughly 6% of a sample with about 88,000 clones. Sequencing input: PBMCs. The origin of the receptors is a girl under 18 in good health and CMV-seropositive.

This chain joins TRBV2 and TRBJ2-3; TRBD1 matches at 9 bases. The J segment lost 2 bases and the V segment lost 8 bases, leaving 8 bases of the junction unmatched. CDR1 and CDR2 (germline): SNHLY, FYNNEI. This CDR3 is built from 15 residues. CDR3 in amino acids: CASGEDRGFTDTQYF. For the CDR3, the DNA is TGTGCCAGCGGAGAGGACAGGGGTTTCACAGATACGCAGTATTTT.

The chain recombines TRBV5-4 with TRBJ1-6; TRBD1 is a possible D gene (5 bases). The V gene lost 3 bases and the J gene lost 7 bases, with 8 bases spanning the gap. There are 13 residues in the CDR3. The germline V gene has CDR1 SGHNT and CDR2 YYREEE (reference sequence). Here the CDR3 reads CASSSGVNSPLHF. For the CDR3, the DNA is TGTGCCAGCAGCTCGGGGGTGAATTCACCCCTCCACTTT.

This chain uses TRBV28 with TRBJ1-2, with a weak D call TRBD1 (6 bases). V shed 6 bases and J shed 2 bases, with 22 bases lying between them. This CDR3 has 17 residues. CDR1 is MDHEN and CDR2 is SYDVKM in the germline V gene. Here the CDR3 reads CASSGAPQGIGNYGYTF. The CDR3 DNA sequence: TGTGCCAGCAGCGGCGCCCCACAGGGTATTGGGAACTATGGCTACACCTTC.

The chain joins TRBV6-6 to TRBJ2-3, with TRBD2 matching over 14 bases. The CDR3 loop spans 16 amino acids. Germline V gene lookup returns CDR1 MNHNY and CDR2 SVGAGI (reference sequence). Unmatched junction bases numbered 5, after V lost 7 bases and J lost 2 bases. CDR3 sequence reads: CASTGTSGGHTDTQYF. The CDR3 coding sequence is TGTGCCAGCACCGGGACTAGCGGGGGTCACACAGATACGCAGTATTTT.

This chain connects TRBV5-4 to TRBJ2-5; 10 bases agree with TRBD2. The CDR3 is 15 residues long. Looked up from germline, CDR1 is SGHNT and CDR2 is YYREEE (reference sequence). Trimming at V came to 4 bases and at J to 5 bases, leaving 8 bases not matched to a gene. CDR3 sequence: CASSVKRGGMETQYF. CDR3 sequence (DNA): TGTGCCAGCAGCGTAAAGCGGGGGGGAATGGAGACCCAGTACTTC. Looking up the rest from reference TRBV5-4 and TRBJ2-5 gives the full variable domain: ETGVTQSPTHLIKTRGQQVTLRCSSQSGHNTVSWYQQALGQGPQFIFQYYREEENGRGNFPPRFSGLQFPNYSSELNVNALELDDSALYLCASSVKRGGMETQYFGPGTRLLVL.

The V gene is TRBV9, the J gene TRBJ2-1; D might be TRBD1 (6 bases). Germline V gene sequence: CDR1 SGDLS, CDR2 YYNGEE. The CDR3 totals 14 residues. Deletions cut 2 bases from V and 8 bases from J, with 14 bases between. The CDR3 coding sequence is TGTGCCAGCAGCGTGGGACATGCGAGGGATGAGCAGTTCTTC. This encodes CASSVGHARDEQFF.

The chain carries TRBV7-6 and TRBJ1-2, with D perhaps TRBD1 (5 bases). V was cut by 4 bases and J by 6 bases, with 12 bases left in between. Looked up from germline, CDR1 is SGHVS and CDR2 is FNYEAQ. This CDR3 comprises 13 residues. DNA of the CDR3: TGTGCCAGCAGCTATGGGGCCCTGGATGGCTACACCTTC. It encodes CASSYGALDGYTF. Looking up the rest from reference TRBV7-6 and TRBJ1-2 gives the full variable domain: GAGVSQSPRYKVTKRGQDVALRCDPISGHVSLYWYRQALGQGPEFLTYFNYEAQQDKSGLPNDRFSAERPEGSISTLTIQRTEQRDSAMYRCASSYGALDGYTFGSGTRLTVV.

This chain joins TRBV11-2 and TRBJ2-7, with 7 bases identical to TRBD1. J gave up 4 bases and V 5 bases, and 17 bases lay outside the gene matches. Germline V CDR1 and CDR2: SGHAT, FQNNGV. This CDR3 is built from 17 residues. As DNA, the CDR3 is TGTGCCAGCAGCCTTCGCAGACAGACAGGGAGTGGGTACGAGCAGTACTTC. It encodes CASSLRRQTGSGYEQYF.

The chain links TRBV5-1 to TRBJ2-3, with 11 bases matching TRBD2. CDR3 length equals 17 residues. In germline, CDR1 is SGHRS, CDR2 YFSETQ. After removal of 4 bases from V and 0 bases from J, the junction contained 7 bases not matched to a gene. The CDR3 is CASSVGTSGKSTDTQYF. The CDR3 DNA is TGCGCCAGCAGCGTGGGGACTAGCGGCAAAAGCACAGATACGCAGTATTTT.

The rearrangement uses TRBV18 and TRBJ2-7; 8 nucleotides agree with TRBD1. From germline, CDR1 is KGHSH and CDR2 LQKENI. With V trimmed by 3 bases and J by 3 bases, 4 bases remained unmatched. This CDR3 comprises 14 residues. The CDR3 protein is CASSPRDRNYEQYV. CDR3 in DNA: TGTGCCAGCTCACCTCGGGACAGGAACTACGAGCAGTACGTC.

This chain links TRBV2 with TRBJ1-1; 8 nucleotides line up with TRBD1. J was trimmed by 3 bases and V by 6 bases; bases with no gene match: 3. The CDR3 totals 13 residues. The V gene's germline CDR1 is SNHLY and CDR2 FYNNEI. CDR3 amino acids: CASSADRDTEAFF. The CDR3 DNA reads as TGTGCCAGCAGCGCGGACAGGGACACTGAAGCTTTCTTT.

The chain uses TRBV9 and TRBJ2-7; 9 bases map to TRBD1. The CDR3 has 15 residues. Germline V CDR1 and CDR2: SGDLS, YYNGEE. The ends lost 0 bases at V and 6 bases at J; junction bases unmatched: 7. The CDR3 nucleotides read TGTGCCAGCAGCGTAGGTTCACAGGGGGCTTTCGAGCAGTACTTC. Its protein is CASSVGSQGAFEQYF. Full variable domain (outside the CDR3, taken from reference TRBV9 and TRBJ2-7): DSGVTQTPKHLITATGQRVTLRCSPRSGDLSVYWYQQSLDQGLQFLIQYYNGEERAKGNILERFSAQQFPDLHSELNLSSLELGDSALYFCASSVGSQGAFEQYFGPGTRLTVT.

This chain links TRBV13 with TRBJ2-7; 10 bases map to TRBD1. This CDR3 spans 16 amino acids. CDR1 and CDR2 (germline): PRHDT, FYEKMQ (reference sequence). V shed 3 bases and J 7 bases; nucleotides not matched to a gene: 12. This CDR3 is CASSFNLLGQGSEQYF. CDR3 in DNA: TGTGCCAGCAGCTTTAATTTACTGGGACAGGGGAGTGAGCAGTACTTC. Full variable domain (missing parts from reference TRBV13 and TRBJ2-7): AAGVIQSPRHLIKEKRETATLKCYPIPRHDTVYWYQQGPGQDPQFLISFYEKMQSDKGSIPDRFSAQQFSDYHSELNMSSLELGDSALYFCASSFNLLGQGSEQYFGPGTRLTVT.